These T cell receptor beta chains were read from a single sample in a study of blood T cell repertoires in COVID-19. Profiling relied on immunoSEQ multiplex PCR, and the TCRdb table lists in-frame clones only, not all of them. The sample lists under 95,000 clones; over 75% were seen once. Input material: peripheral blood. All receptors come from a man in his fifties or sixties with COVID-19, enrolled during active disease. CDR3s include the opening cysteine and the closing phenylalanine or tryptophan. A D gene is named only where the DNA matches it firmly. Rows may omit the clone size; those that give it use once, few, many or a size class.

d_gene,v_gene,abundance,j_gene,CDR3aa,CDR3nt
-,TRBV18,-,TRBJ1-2,CASSVQYGYTF,TGTGCCAGCTCAGTACAGTATGGCTACACCTTC
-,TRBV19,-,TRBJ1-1,CATRERTEAFF,TGTGCCACAAGGGAGAGGACTGAAGCTTTCTTT
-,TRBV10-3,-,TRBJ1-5,CAISDGQGIYQPQHF,TGTGCCATCAGTGATGGGCAGGGGATATATCAGCCCCAGCATTTT
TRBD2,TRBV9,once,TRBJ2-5,CASSSSGIQETQYF,TGTGCCAGCAGCTCTAGCGGGATCCAAGAGACCCAGTACTTC
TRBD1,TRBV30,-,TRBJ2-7,CAWNHPRGQGPYF,TGTGCCTGGAATCACCCTCGCGGACAGGGCCCGTACTTC
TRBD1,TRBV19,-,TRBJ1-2,CASSPQGKGGYTF,TGTGCCAGTAGTCCACAGGGGAAGGGTGGCTACACCTTC
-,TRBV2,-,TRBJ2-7,CASNTEQYF,TGTGCCAGCAACACCGAGCAGTACTTC
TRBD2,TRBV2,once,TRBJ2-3,CARTTSGGTDTQYF,TGTGCCAGGACGACTAGCGGGGGCACAGATACGCAGTATTTT
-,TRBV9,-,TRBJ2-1,CASSPGTSYNEQFF,TGTGCCAGCAGCCCCGGGACATCTTACAATGAGCAGTTCTTC
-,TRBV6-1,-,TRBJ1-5,CASSESGGKQPQHF,TGTGCCAGCAGTGAATCCGGGGGGAAACAGCCCCAGCATTTT
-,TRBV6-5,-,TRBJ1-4,CASSYSPQGNEKLFF,TGTGCCAGCAGTTACTCCCCGCAGGGGAACGAAAAACTGTTTTTT
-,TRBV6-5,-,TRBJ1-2,CASRQGPGYTF,TGTGCCAGCAGACAGGGACCTGGCTACACCTTC
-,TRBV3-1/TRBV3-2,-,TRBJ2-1,CASSQGQGGYNEQFF,TGTGCCAGCAGCCAAGGGCAGGGGGGCTACAATGAGCAGTTCTTC
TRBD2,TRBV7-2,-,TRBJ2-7,CASSLAGGGGIGHEQYF,TGTGCCAGCAGCTTAGCAGGCGGGGGGGGGATCGGGCACGAGCAGTACTTC
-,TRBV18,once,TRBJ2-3,CASSPTTEPTDTQYF,TGTGCCAGCTCACCAACGACTGAACCCACAGATACGCAGTATTTT
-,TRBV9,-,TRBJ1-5,CASSLQGNQPQHF,TGTGCCAGCAGCCTACAGGGAAATCAGCCCCAGCATTTT
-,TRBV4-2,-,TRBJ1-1,CASSQGQGQNTEAFF,TGTGCCAGCAGCCAGGGCCAGGGCCAGAACACTGAAGCTTTCTTT
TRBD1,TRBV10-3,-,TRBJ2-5,CAIRTGIRQETQYF,TGTGCCATCAGGACAGGGATCAGGCAAGAGACCCAGTACTTC
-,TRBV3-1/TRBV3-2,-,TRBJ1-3,CASSLTGNTIYF,TGTGCCAGCAGCCTGACAGGAAACACCATATATTTT
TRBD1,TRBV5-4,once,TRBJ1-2,CASSPMEGAYGYTF,TGTGCCAGCAGCCCAATGGAGGGGGCGTATGGCTACACCTTC
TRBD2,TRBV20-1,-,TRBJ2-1,CSASRTSGSDEQFF,TGCAGTGCTAGTCGGACTAGCGGGAGCGATGAGCAGTTCTTC
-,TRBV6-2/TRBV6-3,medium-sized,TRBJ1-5,CASSAAGDANQPQHF,TGTGCCAGCAGTGCCGCGGGGGACGCCAATCAGCCCCAGCATTTT
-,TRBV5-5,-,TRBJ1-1,CASSLDRVTEAFF,TGTGCCAGCAGCTTGGACAGGGTCACTGAAGCTTTCTTT
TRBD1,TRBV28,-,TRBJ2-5,CASIRTGGGETQYF,TGTGCCAGCATTCGGACAGGGGGGGGAGAGACCCAGTACTTC
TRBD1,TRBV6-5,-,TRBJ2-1,CASKLRDRVYNEQFF,TGTGCCAGCAAACTTAGGGACAGGGTTTACAATGAGCAGTTCTTC
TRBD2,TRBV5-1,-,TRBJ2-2,CASGVLQAGDTGELFF,TGCGCCAGCGGGGTTTTGCAAGCGGGAGACACCGGGGAGCTGTTTTTT
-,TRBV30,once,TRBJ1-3,CAVSAGSSSGNTIYF,TGTGCCGTTTCCGCGGGCAGCAGCTCTGGAAACACCATATATTTT
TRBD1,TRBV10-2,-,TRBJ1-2,CASSESRQGIYTF,TGCGCCAGCAGTGAGTCTAGACAGGGGATCTACACCTTC
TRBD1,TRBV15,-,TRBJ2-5,CATSRDRTGRETQYF,TGTGCCACCAGCAGAGATAGGACAGGGCGAGAGACCCAGTACTTC
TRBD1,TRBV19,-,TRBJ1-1,CASSTRDRSYTEAFF,TGTGCCAGTAGTACCCGGGACAGGAGTTACACTGAAGCTTTCTTT
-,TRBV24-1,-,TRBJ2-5,CATSDPSDRWRETQYF,TGTGCCACCAGTGACCCCAGTGACAGGTGGCGGGAGACCCAGTACTTC
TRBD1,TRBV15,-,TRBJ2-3,CATSRELGQGVTDTQYF,TGTGCCACCAGCAGAGAACTCGGACAGGGGGTCACAGATACGCAGTATTTT
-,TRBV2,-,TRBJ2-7,CASSVRRDYEQYF,TGTGCCAGCAGTGTTAGGAGAGACTACGAGCAGTACTTC
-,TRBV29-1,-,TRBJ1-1,CSVGRFMNTEAFF,TGCAGCGTTGGTAGATTCATGAACACTGAAGCTTTCTTT
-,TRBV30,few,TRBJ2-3,CAWSYRGADTQYF,TGTGCCTGGAGTTACCGGGGGGCGGATACGCAGTATTTT
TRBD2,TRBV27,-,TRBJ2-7,CATLQLAGGSYEQYF,TGTGCCACTCTTCAACTAGCGGGAGGCTCCTACGAGCAGTACTTC
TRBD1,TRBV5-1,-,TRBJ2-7,CASSIDRAYYEQYF,TGCGCCAGCAGCATAGACAGGGCCTACTACGAGCAGTACTTC
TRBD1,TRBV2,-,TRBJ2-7,CASSPRTGGLSYEQYF,TGTGCCAGCAGTCCTAGGACAGGGGGGTTATCCTACGAGCAGTACTTC
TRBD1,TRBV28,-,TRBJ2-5,CASSITGGRAETQYF,TGTGCCAGCAGTATAACAGGGGGGCGCGCAGAGACCCAGTACTTC
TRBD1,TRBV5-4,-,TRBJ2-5,CASSLQGAQETQYF,TGTGCCAGCAGCTTGCAGGGGGCGCAGGAGACCCAGTACTTC
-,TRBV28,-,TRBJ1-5,CASTPRGRKQPQHF,TGTGCCAGCACCCCCCGGGGGAGGAAACAGCCCCAGCATTTT
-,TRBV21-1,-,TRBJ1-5,CASSKEGAQGAQPQHF,TGTGCCAGCAGCAAAGAGGGGGCGCAGGGGGCTCAGCCCCAGCATTTT
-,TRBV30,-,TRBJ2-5,CAWSNLEGRSETQYF,TGTGCCTGGAGTAATCTGGAGGGAAGGTCAGAGACCCAGTACTTC
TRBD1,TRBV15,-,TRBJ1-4,CATSEIRDSPTF,TGTGCCACCAGCGAAATTAGGGACAGCCCAACATTT
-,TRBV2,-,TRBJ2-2,CASSDIYRVSGELFF,TGTGCCAGCAGCGATATCTACAGGGTATCCGGGGAGCTGTTTTTT
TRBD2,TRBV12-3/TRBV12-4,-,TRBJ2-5,CASSSAGEETQYF,TGTGCCAGCAGTTCCGCGGGAGAGGAGACCCAGTACTTC
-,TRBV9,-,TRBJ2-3,CASSPPGVATQYF,TGTGCCAGCAGCCCGCCGGGGGTGGCTACGCAGTATTTT
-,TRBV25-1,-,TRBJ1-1,CASSLGPSTEAFF,TGTGCCAGCAGTTTGGGGCCCTCTACTGAAGCTTTCTTT
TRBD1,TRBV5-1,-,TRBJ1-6,CASSSGQNYNSPLHF,TGCGCCAGCAGCTCGGGACAGAACTATAATTCACCCCTCCACTTT
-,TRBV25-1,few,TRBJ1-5,CATSPGGSNQPQHF,TGTGCCACCTCTCCGGGGGGTAGCAATCAGCCCCAGCATTTT
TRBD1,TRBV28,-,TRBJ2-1,CASSPGTGLYNEQFF,TGTGCCAGCAGCCCTGGGACAGGGCTCTACAATGAGCAGTTCTTC
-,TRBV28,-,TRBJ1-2,CASSLPRGGEYGYTF,TGTGCCAGCAGCCTCCCAAGGGGGGGCGAATATGGCTACACCTTC
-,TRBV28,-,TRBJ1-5,CASSLERQPQHF,TGTGCCAGCAGTTTAGAGAGACAGCCCCAGCATTTT
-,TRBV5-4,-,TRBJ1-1,CASSRGGALRDTEAFF,TGTGCCAGCAGCCGCGGGGGGGCCCTTAGAGACACTGAAGCTTTCTTT
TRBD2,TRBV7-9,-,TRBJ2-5,CASSFPGTSGRTQETQYF,TGTGCCAGCAGCTTCCCCGGGACTAGCGGGAGAACACAAGAGACCCAGTACTTC
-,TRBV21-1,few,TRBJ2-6,CASSKPGVPGANVLTF,TGTGCCAGCAGCAAACCGGGAGTACCGGGGGCCAACGTCCTGACTTTC
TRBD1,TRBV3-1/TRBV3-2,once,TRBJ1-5,CASSHTGQGGNQPQHF,TGTGCCAGCAGCCATACAGGACAGGGAGGAAATCAGCCCCAGCATTTT
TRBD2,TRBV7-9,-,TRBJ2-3,CASSPSTSGGTDTQYF,TGTGCCAGCAGCCCGTCGACTAGCGGGGGCACAGATACGCAGTATTTT